This record looks at one TCR beta chain sequence and its context. The CDR3 totals 14 residues. Germline values: CDR1 MDHEN, CDR2 SYDVKM. With V trimmed by 7 bases and J by 3 bases, 9 bases remained unmatched. These data originate in a study of blood T cell repertoires in COVID-19. Study context: The United States, Italy and Spain were the sources of the acute and convalescent COVID-19 samples. Sample material is recorded as cDNA or gDNA derived from T cells, B-cell-depleted T cells, or PBMCs.

Authors' analysis steps: From reference gene primer amplification, estimates of nucleated cell counts were derived. Method: immunoSEQ multiplex PCR; TCRdb's copy keeps in-frame clones and lacks some. That table furnishes V, J and clone size, whereas the DNA furnished D and trimming. Altogether approximately 100,000 clones are present, roughly 89% being singletons, with the ten largest covering approximately 5.5%. The sequenced sample was peripheral blood. This TCR was sampled from a woman of 80 years or more with active COVID-19. The chain combines TRBV28 with TRBJ2-7; 7 positions match TRBD2. The CDR3 spells CASKGGGPNYEQYF. The CDR3 DNA is TGTGCCAGCAAAGGCGGGGGTCCTAACTACGAGCAGTACTTC.